The 15 T cell receptor beta chains below were found in one sample sequenced in a study of beta chain features in type 1 diabetes. The authors reverse transcribed all of the isolated RNA, so sequencing captured expressed TCRB transcripts. The assay was immunoSEQ multiplex PCR, and TCRdb's table has in-frame clones only and misses some. This table has 200,000 to 250,000 clones, roughly 30% appearing once. Sequencing was done on a sample of central memory CD4+ T cells from blood. Receptors originate from a young man in good health.

In its sample, this clone was seen a few times. The J gene is TRBJ2-3, the V gene TRBV27; 9 bases agree with TRBD2. The germline V gene has CDR1 MNHEY and CDR2 SMNVEV (reference sequence). The CDR3 consists of 14 residues. The V gene end was trimmed by 2 bases and the J gene end by 4 bases; junction bases not matched to a gene: 1. The CDR3 bases are TGTGCCAGCAGTTTAGCGGGGGGGCCAGATACGCAGTATTTT. Amino acid sequence: CASSLAGGPDTQYF.

V gene TRBV20-1 combines with J gene TRBJ2-1, with D unclear. Trimming pared 5 bases from V and 12 bases from J, leaving 14 bases between. Germline assignment: CDR1 DFQATT and CDR2 SNEGSKA (reference sequence). CDR3 length equals 11 residues. The CDR3 sequence: CSAEPGFGQFF. The CDR3 nucleotides are TGCAGTGCTGAACCAGGTTTCGGGCAGTTCTTC.

This clone appeared a few times. Other DNA sequences from this sample encode an identical CDR3 as well. The chain recombines TRBV7-2 with TRBJ2-3; D unclear. From germline, CDR1 is SGHTA and CDR2 FQGNSA. Trimming took 3 bases from V and 0 from J, leaving 10 bases between them. CDR3 length: 15 residues. CDR3 region: CASSLVESSTDTQYF. As DNA, the CDR3 is TGTGCCAGCAGCTTGGTAGAGTCTAGCACAGATACGCAGTATTTT.

The CDR3, as DNA: TGCGCCAGCAGCTTGAGTGGCGGGGGTCAAAAAGAGACCCAGTACTTC. Encoded protein: CASSLSGGGQKETQYF. V usage is TRBV5-1 and J usage is TRBJ2-5; 7 bases align to TRBD2. CDR1 is SGHRS and CDR2 is YFSETQ in the germline V gene. This CDR3 has 16 amino acids. The V gene end was trimmed by 1 base and the J gene end by 3 bases; junction bases not matched to a gene: 9.

The rearrangement uses TRBV7-2 and TRBJ2-1; D could derive from TRBD1 or TRBD2 (5 bases each). Per the germline V gene, CDR1 is SGHTA and CDR2 is FQGNSA. The CDR3 extends over 14 amino acids. The V gene lost 2 bases and the J gene lost 6 bases, with 11 bases spanning the gap. CDR3 loop: CASSLMGTTNEQFF. The DNA for the CDR3 is TGTGCCAGCAGCTTAATGGGGACCACCAATGAGCAGTTCTTC.

This chain uses TRBV6-5 with TRBJ2-6; no definite D call. V was trimmed by 6 bases and J by 0 bases, leaving 9 bases between them. Germline V gene data show CDR1 as MNHEY and CDR2 as SVGAGI. The length of the CDR3 is 15 residues. In DNA, the CDR3 is TGTGCCAGCAGGTCCTCGGTCTCTGGGGCCAACGTCCTGACTTTC. It encodes CASRSSVSGANVLTF.

Remarks on this clone: This is likely an artifact of a read error, given a far larger clone one base away. The chain employs TRBV2 and TRBJ2-1; 7 bases agree with TRBD1. V gave up 4 bases and J gave up 8 bases; unmatched junction bases: 5. CDR1 SNHLY and CDR2 FYNNEI come from the germline V gene. The CDR3 runs to 13 residues. The CDR3 nucleotides are TGTGCCAGCAGTGGCGGACAGGCGGATGAGCAGTTCTTC. Translated, it gives CASSGGQADEQFF. The variable domain in full, with the rest retrieved from reference TRBV2 and TRBJ2-1, is EPEVTQTPSHQVTQMGQEVILRCVPISNHLYFYWYRQILGQKVEFLVSFYNNEISEKSEIFDDQFSVERPDGSNFTLKIRSTKLEDSAMYFCASSGGQADEQFFGPGTRLTVL.

This clone was observed many times. The chain has TRBV7-2 and TRBJ2-1; D ambiguous. V was pared by 0 bases and J by 5 bases, with 11 bases between. CDR1 is SGHTA, CDR2 FQGNSA, per germline. CDR3 length: 15 amino acids. DNA of the CDR3: TGTGCCAGCAGCTTAGCCCTAAGTGCCCACAATGAGCAGTTCTTC. Translating gives CASSLALSAHNEQFF.

This rearrangement joins TRBV7-6 to TRBJ2-5; D is undetermined. The CDR3 has 16 amino acids. Germline V lookup: CDR1 SGHVS, CDR2 FNYEAQ. The ends were cut back, 1 base at V and 5 bases at J, with 17 bases in the middle. The DNA of the CDR3 is TGTGCCAGCAGCTTAGGCCAGTCGGGCCTCCGCGAGACCCAGTACTTC. The encoded protein is CASSLGQSGLRETQYF.

This rearrangement joins TRBV28 to TRBJ2-7; 7 positions agree with TRBD1. Germline CDR1 and CDR2: MDHEN and SYDVKM. The CDR3 length is 14 residues. J was trimmed by 4 bases and V by 7 bases; bases with no gene match: 10. The CDR3 bases are TGTGCCAGCAACCGACCGGGACAGCATTACGAGCAGTACTTC. Protein: CASNRPGQHYEQYF.

The chain recombines TRBV7-9 with TRBJ2-7; 7 bases match TRBD1. V shed 2 bases and J 2 bases; nucleotides not matched to a gene: 9. Looked up from germline, CDR1 is SEHNR and CDR2 is FQNEAQ (reference sequence). This CDR3 has 16 amino acids. CDR3 residues: CASSLFRGGQPYEQYF. The DNA for the CDR3 is TGTGCCAGCAGCTTATTCCGAGGGGGCCAGCCCTACGAGCAGTACTTC. Supplemented by reference TRBV7-9 and TRBJ2-7, the full variable domain reads DTGVSQNPRHKITKRGQNVTFRCDPISEHNRLYWYRQTLGQGPEFLTYFQNEAQLEKSRLLSDRFSAERPKGSFSTLEIQRTEQGDSAMYLCASSLFRGGQPYEQYFGPGTRLTVT.

J is TRBJ1-3 and V is TRBV29-1; 7 bases match TRBD1. V was clipped by 2 bases and J by 1 base; unmatched bases: 8. CDR3 length: 16 residues. Germline V gene lookup returns CDR1 SQVTM and CDR2 ANQGSEA. The CDR3 is CSVELGQRTSGNTIYF. The CDR3 nucleotides read TGCAGCGTTGAATTGGGACAGAGGACTTCTGGAAACACCATATATTTT.

The chain employs TRBV5-1 and TRBJ1-2, with D perhaps matching TRBD1 (5 bases). V was clipped by 6 bases and J by 3 bases, with 15 bases between them. The length of the CDR3 is 14 residues. Germline V gene sequence: CDR1 SGHRS, CDR2 YFSETQ. In nucleotides, the CDR3 is TGCGCCAGCACCGTTAGCCCGGGGGACTATGGCTACACCTTC. Translated, it gives CASTVSPGDYGYTF.

Many counts were recorded for this clone. This chain uses TRBV14 with TRBJ2-3; D is possibly TRBD1 (5 bases). The CDR3 extends over 14 amino acids. V lost 0 bases to trimming and J lost 14 bases, with 18 bases between them. CDR1 and CDR2 from the germline V gene are SGHDN and FVKESK. The CDR3 reads CASSQDLDSSSRYF. The CDR3 nucleotides are TGTGCCAGCAGCCAAGATCTTGACAGCTCTTCGCGGTATTTT.

The sample holds a few counts of this clone. J is TRBJ2-4 and V is TRBV28; D uncertain. Deletions cut 4 bases from V and 0 bases from J, with 19 bases between. In germline, CDR1 is MDHEN, CDR2 SYDVKM. The CDR3 consists of 18 residues. This CDR3 reads CASSSILTAKVAKNIQYF. Written as DNA, the CDR3 is TGTGCCAGCAGTTCGATCCTTACGGCTAAGGTAGCCAAAAACATTCAGTACTTC.